The text below deals with one TCR beta chain. This clonotype was seen a handful of times. Its binding antigen is unknown. Base qualities are not at hand, and no much larger clone is one base apart. Library construction relied on PCR. DNA from cultured CD4+ T cells was subjected to TCR sequencing with the Oncomine TCR Beta short-read assay at the Johns Hopkins FTIC core. The QIAamp micro DNA kit was used to extract genomic DNA from the cultured CD4+ T cells. Oncomine TCR Beta libraries made from cultured CD4+ T cells were pooled using unique dual indexes and sequenced on an Illumina iSeq 100. The paper's data handling went like this. Non-productive sequences were removed, and CDR3s that did not start with C, did not end with F or W, or were shorter than 7 amino acids were discarded. The MANAFEST web application was used to identify antigen-specific clonotypes by comparing peptide-stimulated wells against reference wells and other culture wells. An FDR below 0.05, an odds ratio above 5, and a productive frequency above 0.1% in at least two of three replicate wells were required for clones to be considered positive. A clonotype was classed as cross-reactive if the clonotype showed significant expansion both in SARS-CoV-2 spike wells and in at least one common cold coronavirus spike condition. Using R version 3.6.1, CDR3 homology was evaluated through Levenshtein distances (stringdist) along with unrooted phylogenetic trees (ape). The raw public data were reprocessed by TCRdb itself: fastp quality trimming at Q25, MiXCR clonotype calling, in-frame beta chains only. CDR3 protein sequences are deduplicated, and each keeps its most common genes and DNA. TCRdb, not the authors, supplied the V and J calls. The sample contains approximately 9,500 distinct CDR3 sequences, 60% to 70% of them found a single time. The ten largest clonotypes hold around 25% of the sample.

These data originate in a study of vaccination and CD4 T cells after COVID-19 (dated by TCRdb to the early 2020s). General notes on the study: SARS-CoV-2 positivity had been established in the convalescent patients by nasal swab PCR, and mild disease was recorded in roughly 9 of these patients and severe disease in one. The convalescent cohort comprised six males and four females, including two Hispanic individuals, seven Caucasians, two Asians and one multiracial person. Each participant got two doses of either the Pfizer-BioNTech BNT162b2 vaccine (n=8) or the Moderna mRNA-1273 vaccine (n=2). Post-COVID blood samples were collected from convalescent patients a median of around 100 days after diagnosis, with a range of roughly 35 to 161 days. Post-vaccine blood samples were taken a median of around 70 days after the second vaccine dose, with a range of roughly 13 to 250 days. Overlapping spike peptide pools from SARS-CoV-2 and from the common cold coronaviruses HCoV-NL63, HCoV-OC43 and HCoV-229E were used as culture stimuli. Control cultures used a CEFX viral epitope pool as positive control, an HIV-1 Nef peptide pool as negative control, or no peptide. The spike-specific CD4+ TCR repertoire was compared before and after mRNA vaccination in 10 to 11 COVID-19 convalescent patients and several infection-naive healthy vaccine recipients.

The sample's treatment or condition, from its label and the paper: roughly 10-day PBMC culture with coronavirus spike peptide pools or control peptides (ViraFEST assay). The ViraFEST assay, used in the study, expanded antigen-specific T cells with peptide pools and then identified the expanded clonotypes through TCR sequencing. Positive SARS-CoV-2 PCR tests in the convalescent patients dated from March to December 2020, before Alpha, Beta and Delta variants emerged in the United States. Each well held about 1.8 million PBMCs cultured with roughly 10 ug/ml peptide pools in IMDM containing 5% human AB serum and approximately 10 IU/ml IL-2. On days 3 and 7, half of the culture medium was replaced with fresh IL-2-containing medium. Once the cells had been in culture for over 9 days, the EasySep CD4+ T cell isolation kit was used to isolate CD4+ T cells by negative selection. Ficoll-Paque Plus gradient centrifugation was used to isolate PBMCs from whole blood, and the isolated PBMCs were then either used fresh or cryopreserved at -140C. In general, triplicate wells were set up for every culture condition.

From the cysteine through the phenylalanine, the CDR3 covers 16 amino acids. The DNA shown is the 48-base CDR3, in frame from base 1. The germline V gene gives CDR1 as MNHNS and CDR2 as SASEGT. At the junction V is shortened by 3 bases and J by 1 base, with 14 bases in between. Summary of the overall study and its limitations: Nearly all vaccine-specific clones in convalescent patients (304 of 307) were mono-reactive for SARS-CoV-2 spike rather than cross-reactive with common cold coronaviruses. An increase in the median number of SARS-CoV-2-reactive clonotypes from approximately 21 after infection to some 40 after vaccination was observed, but the change was not found to be significant. The study included relatively few convalescent patients and did not analyze early timepoints after natural infection. In convalescent patients, a median approximately 86% of post-vaccine SARS-CoV-2-reactive clones were detected only after vaccination, suggesting vaccine-specific priming.

Sequencing used CD4+ T cells from blood, cultured in vitro. The sequence derives from a human donor who had recovered from COVID-19. The rearrangement joined TRBV6-1 to TRBJ2-3, and TRBD2 may be the D gene, going by 5 matching bases. This receptor has the CDR3 CASSDPSLVGTDTQYF. The DNA sequence reads TGTGCCAGCAGTGACCCTAGCCTAGTTGGCACAGATACGCAGTATTTT.